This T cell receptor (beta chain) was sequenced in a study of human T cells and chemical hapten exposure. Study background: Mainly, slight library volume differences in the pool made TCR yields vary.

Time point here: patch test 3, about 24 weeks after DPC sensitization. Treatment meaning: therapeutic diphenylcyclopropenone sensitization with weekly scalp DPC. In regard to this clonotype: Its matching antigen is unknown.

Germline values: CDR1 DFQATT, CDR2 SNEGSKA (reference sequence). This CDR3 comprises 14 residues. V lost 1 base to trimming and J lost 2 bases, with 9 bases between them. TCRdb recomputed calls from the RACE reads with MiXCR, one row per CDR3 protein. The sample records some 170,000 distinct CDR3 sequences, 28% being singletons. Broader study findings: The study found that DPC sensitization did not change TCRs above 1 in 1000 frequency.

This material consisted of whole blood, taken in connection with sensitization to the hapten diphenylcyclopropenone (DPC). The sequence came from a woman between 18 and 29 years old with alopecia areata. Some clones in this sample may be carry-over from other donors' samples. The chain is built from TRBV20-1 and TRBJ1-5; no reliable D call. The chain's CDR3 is CSARGYLGNQPQHF. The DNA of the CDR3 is TGCAGTGCTAGAGGGTATCTCGGCAATCAGCCCCAGCATTTT.